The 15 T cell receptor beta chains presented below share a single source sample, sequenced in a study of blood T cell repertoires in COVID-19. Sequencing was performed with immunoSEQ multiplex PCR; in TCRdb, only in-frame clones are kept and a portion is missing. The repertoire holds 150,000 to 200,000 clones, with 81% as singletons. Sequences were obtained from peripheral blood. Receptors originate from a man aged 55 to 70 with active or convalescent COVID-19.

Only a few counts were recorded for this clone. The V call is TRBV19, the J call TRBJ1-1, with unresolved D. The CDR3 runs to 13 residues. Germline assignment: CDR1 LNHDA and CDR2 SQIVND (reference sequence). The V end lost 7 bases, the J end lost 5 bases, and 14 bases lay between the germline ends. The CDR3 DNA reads TGTGCCAGTACCCCGGAGGTCATTACTGAAGCTTTCTTT. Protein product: CASTPEVITEAFF. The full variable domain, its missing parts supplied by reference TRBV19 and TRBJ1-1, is DGGITQSPKYLFRKEGQNVTLSCEQNLNHDAMYWYRQDPGQGLRLIYYSQIVNDFQKGDIAEGYSVSREKKESFPLTVTSAQKNPTAFYLCASTPEVITEAFFGQGTRLTVV.

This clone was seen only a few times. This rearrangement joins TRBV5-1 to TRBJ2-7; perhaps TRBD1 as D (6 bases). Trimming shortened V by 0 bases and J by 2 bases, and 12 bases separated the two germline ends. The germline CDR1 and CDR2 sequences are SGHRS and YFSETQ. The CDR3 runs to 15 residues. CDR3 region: CASSLAPQGTYEQYF. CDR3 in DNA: TGCGCCAGCAGCTTGGCCCCACAGGGAACCTACGAGCAGTACTTC.

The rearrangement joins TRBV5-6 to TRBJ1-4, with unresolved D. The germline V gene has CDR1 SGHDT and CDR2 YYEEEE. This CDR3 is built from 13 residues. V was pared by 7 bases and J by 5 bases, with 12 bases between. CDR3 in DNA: TGTGCCAGCTCGCGGGTGGGGAATGAAAAACTGTTTTTT. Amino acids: CASSRVGNEKLFF.

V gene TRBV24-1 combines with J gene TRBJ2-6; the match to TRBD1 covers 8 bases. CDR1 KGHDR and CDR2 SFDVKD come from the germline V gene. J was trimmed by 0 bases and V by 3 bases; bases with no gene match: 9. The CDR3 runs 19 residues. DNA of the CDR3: TGTGCCACCAGTGATGCAGGGGGCCGATCCCACTCTGGGGCCAACGTCCTGACTTTC. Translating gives CATSDAGGRSHSGANVLTF.

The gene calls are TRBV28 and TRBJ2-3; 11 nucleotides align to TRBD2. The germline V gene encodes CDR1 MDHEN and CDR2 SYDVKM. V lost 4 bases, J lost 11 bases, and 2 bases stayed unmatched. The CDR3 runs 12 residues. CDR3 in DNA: TGTGCCAGCAGTTCTAGCGGGAGGCTGCAGTATTTT. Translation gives CASSSSGRLQYF.

This chain's CDR3 is CASGFGYEQFF. The CDR3 DNA is TGTGCTAGTGGTTTCGGGTATGAGCAGTTCTTC. V gene TRBV12-5 combines with J gene TRBJ2-1; no clear D. CDR1 is LGHNT, CDR2 FRNRAP, per germline. This CDR3 region has 11 residues. Deletions cut 3 bases from V and 8 bases from J, with 5 bases between.

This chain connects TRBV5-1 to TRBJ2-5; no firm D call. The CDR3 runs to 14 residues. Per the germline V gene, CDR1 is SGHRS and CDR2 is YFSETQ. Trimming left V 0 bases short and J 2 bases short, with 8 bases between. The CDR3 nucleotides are TGCGCCAGCAGCTTGGGGCTTCGTCAAGAGACCCAGTACTTC. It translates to CASSLGLRQETQYF. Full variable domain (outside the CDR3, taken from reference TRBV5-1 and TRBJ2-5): KAGVTQTPRYLIKTRGQQVTLSCSPISGHRSVSWYQQTPGQGLQFLFEYFSETQRNKGNFPGRFSGRQFSNSRSEMNVSTLELGDSALYLCASSLGLRQETQYFGPGTRLLVL.

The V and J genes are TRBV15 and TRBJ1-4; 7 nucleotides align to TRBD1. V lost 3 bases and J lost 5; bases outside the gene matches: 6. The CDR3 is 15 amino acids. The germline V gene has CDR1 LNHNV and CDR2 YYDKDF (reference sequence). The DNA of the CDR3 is TGTGCCACCAGCAGTAGGGGACAGCCCAATGAAAAACTGTTTTTT. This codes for CATSSRGQPNEKLFF.

This chain's CDR3 is CATGDRRGASYEQYF. The CDR3 DNA sequence: TGTGCCACCGGGGATCGGCGGGGGGCCTCCTACGAGCAGTACTTC. V gene TRBV6-5 combines with J gene TRBJ2-7, with 8 bases matching TRBD2. V lost 10 bases and J lost 0; bases outside the gene matches: 11. This CDR3 is 15 amino acids long. The V gene's germline CDR1 is MNHEY and CDR2 SVGAGI.

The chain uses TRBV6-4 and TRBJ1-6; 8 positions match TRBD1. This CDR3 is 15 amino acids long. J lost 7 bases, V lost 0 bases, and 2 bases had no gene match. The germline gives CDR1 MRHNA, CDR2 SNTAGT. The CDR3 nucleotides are TGTGCCAGCAGTGACTCGTCAGGGGGCAATTCACCCCTCCACTTT. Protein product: CASSDSSGGNSPLHF.

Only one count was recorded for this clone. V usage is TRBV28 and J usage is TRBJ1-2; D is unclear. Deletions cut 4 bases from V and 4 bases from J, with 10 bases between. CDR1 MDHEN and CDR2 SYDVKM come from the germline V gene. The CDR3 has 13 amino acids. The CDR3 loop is CASSSGGIYGYTF. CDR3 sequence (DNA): TGTGCCAGCAGTTCGGGAGGGATCTATGGCTACACCTTC.

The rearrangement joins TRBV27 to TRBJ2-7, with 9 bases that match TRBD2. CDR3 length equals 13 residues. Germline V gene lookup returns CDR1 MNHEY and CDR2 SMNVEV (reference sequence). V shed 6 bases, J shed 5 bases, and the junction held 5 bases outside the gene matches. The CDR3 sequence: CASRREGSDEQYF. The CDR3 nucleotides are TGTGCCAGCAGGCGGGAGGGCAGCGACGAGCAGTACTTC.

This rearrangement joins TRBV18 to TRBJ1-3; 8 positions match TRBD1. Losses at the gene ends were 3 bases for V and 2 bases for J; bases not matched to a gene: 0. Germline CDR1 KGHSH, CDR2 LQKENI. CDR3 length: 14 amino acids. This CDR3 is CASSPDRAGNTIYF. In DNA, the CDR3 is TGTGCCAGCTCACCGGACAGGGCTGGAAACACCATATATTTT.

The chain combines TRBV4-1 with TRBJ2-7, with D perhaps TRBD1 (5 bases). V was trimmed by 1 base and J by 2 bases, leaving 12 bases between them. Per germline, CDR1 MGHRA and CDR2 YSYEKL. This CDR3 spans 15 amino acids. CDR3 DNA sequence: TGCGCCAGCAGCCAAGGCGTGACAGACACCTACGAGCAGTACTTC. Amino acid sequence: CASSQGVTDTYEQYF.

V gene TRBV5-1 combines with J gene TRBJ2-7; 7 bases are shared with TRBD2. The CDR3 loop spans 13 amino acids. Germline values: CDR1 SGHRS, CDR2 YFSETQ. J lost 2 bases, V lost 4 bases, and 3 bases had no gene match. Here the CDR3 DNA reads TGCGCCAGCAGCGGGGGGACTACCTACGAGCAGTACTTC. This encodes CASSGGTTYEQYF.